Below, 10 T cell receptor beta chains from the same sample are listed, as sequenced in a study of blood T cell repertoires in COVID-19. Assay: immunoSEQ multiplex PCR; the TCRdb copy retains only in-frame clones and omits some. The table has fewer than 350,000 clones, just under 85% seen once; the top ten hold around 4%. The source material was peripheral blood. These receptors all come from a woman in her forties or fifties with active or convalescent COVID-19.

The V gene is TRBV5-1, the J gene TRBJ2-6; a possible D gene is TRBD1 (5 bases). Germline CDR1 and CDR2: SGHRS and YFSETQ. The length of the CDR3 is 15 residues. The V end was cut by 5 bases, the J end by 1 base, with 10 bases between. This chain's CDR3 is CASRPTASGANVLTF. Here the CDR3 DNA reads TGCGCCAGCAGACCGACAGCGTCTGGGGCCAACGTCCTGACTTTC.

The chain uses TRBV7-8 and TRBJ2-5; D not certain. Germline CDR1 is SGHVS and CDR2 is FQNEAQ. The CDR3 totals 13 residues. V gave up 2 bases and J gave up 4 bases, with 8 bases separating them. CDR3 nucleotides: TGTGCCAGCAGCTTAACACTAACAGAGACCCAGTACTTC. This codes for CASSLTLTETQYF. Full variable domain (missing parts from reference TRBV7-8 and TRBJ2-5): GAGVSQSPRYKVAKRGQDVALRCDPISGHVSLFWYQQALGQGPEFLTYFQNEAQLDKSGLPSDRFFAERPEGSVSTLKIQRTQQEDSAVYLCASSLTLTETQYFGPGTRLLVL.

This chain connects TRBV7-3 to TRBJ1-2, with D uncertain. Germline-derived CDR1 and CDR2 are SGHTA and FQGTGA. The V end lost 1 base, the J end lost 3 bases, and 6 bases lay between the germline ends. The CDR3 extends over 13 amino acids. The CDR3 nucleotides are TGTGCCAGCAGCTTAAGCCGGGACTATGGCTACACCTTC. This codes for CASSLSRDYGYTF.

The V call is TRBV3-1 (or the pseudogene TRBV3-2), the J call TRBJ2-7; tentative D call: TRBD1 (5 bases). The CDR3 spans 15 residues. Germline values: CDR1 LGHDT, CDR2 YNNKEL (reference sequence). V lost 4 bases to trimming and J lost 2 bases, with 15 bases between them. The CDR3 DNA sequence: TGTGCCAGCAGCCCGTGGGGTAGGGGCACCTACGAGCAGTACTTC. This gives the protein CASSPWGRGTYEQYF.

J is TRBJ2-5 and V is TRBV5-1, with TRBD1 matching 8 bases. Trimming cost V 2 bases and J 1 base; bases outside gene matches: 1. CDR3 length equals 14 residues. CDR1 is SGHRS and CDR2 is YFSETQ in the germline V gene. CDR3 loop: CASSFGQGQETQYF. The CDR3, as DNA: TGCGCCAGCAGCTTCGGACAGGGCCAAGAGACCCAGTACTTC.

This clone was seen more than once but under ten times. The chain carries TRBV7-9 and TRBJ2-1, with 16 positions matching TRBD2. Unmatched junction bases numbered 3, after V lost 3 bases and J lost 1 base. There are 18 residues in the CDR3. CDR1 and CDR2 (germline): SEHNR, FQNEAQ (reference sequence). For the CDR3, the DNA is TGTGCCAGCAGCTTGGGACTAGCGGGAGGGCCGTCCTACAATGAGCAGTTCTTC. It specifies CASSLGLAGGPSYNEQFF.

The chain links TRBV28 to TRBJ2-7, with D unclear. The CDR3 is 12 residues long. The V gene's germline CDR1 is MDHEN and CDR2 SYDVKM. Trimming removed 5 bases at V and 0 bases at J, with 5 bases between. DNA for the CDR3: TGTGCCAGCAGTATAATCTCCTACGAGCAGTACTTC. Residues: CASSIISYEQYF.

The chain combines TRBV5-6 with TRBJ2-7; tentatively, D is TRBD2 (6 bases). Germline CDR1 SGHDT, CDR2 YYEEEE. The CDR3 runs to 12 residues. The V gene lost 10 bases and the J gene lost 6 bases, with 17 bases spanning the gap. In DNA form, the CDR3 reads TGTGCCGGGCGGAGGGAGCGGGCCGAGCAGTACTTC. Translated, it gives CAGRRERAEQYF.

The rearrangement uses TRBV19 and TRBJ1-2, with 8 positions matching TRBD1. Trimming took 7 bases from V and 1 from J; bases not matched to a gene: 14. Germline V CDR1 and CDR2: LNHDA, SQIVND (reference sequence). CDR3 length: 17 residues. The DNA of the CDR3 is TGTGCCAGTACCGACTACGGGACAGGCGAACTTAACTATGGCTACACCTTC. This encodes CASTDYGTGELNYGYTF.

The chain joins TRBV5-1 to TRBJ2-2; 13 positions match TRBD2. V lost 1 base and J lost 5; bases outside the gene matches: 8. The CDR3 contains 18 residues. Germline assignment: CDR1 SGHRS and CDR2 YFSETQ. CDR3 loop: CASSLTRTSGSSTGELFF. The CDR3 bases are TGCGCCAGCAGCTTGACACGGACTAGCGGGAGTAGTACCGGGGAGCTGTTTTTT. The variable domain in full, completed from reference TRBV5-1 and TRBJ2-2, reads KAGVTQTPRYLIKTRGQQVTLSCSPISGHRSVSWYQQTPGQGLQFLFEYFSETQRNKGNFPGRFSGRQFSNSRSEMNVSTLELGDSALYLCASSLTRTSGSSTGELFFGEGSRLTVL.